This T cell receptor (beta chain) was sequenced for a study of regulatory T cells in long-lasting Graves disease. For the study at large: Persistent cases were those of Graves' disease that involved over 5 years of antithyroid drugs with positive TSH receptor antibodies. Study observations and caveats: Shared public clonotypes totalled approximately 3,000 in persistent patients, compared with 966 in new patients.

A word on this clonotype: The antigen remains unidentified.

This sample's time point: persistent/refractory GD, antithyroid drugs over 5 years with positive TRAb. Scientists built the TCR library using RNA that was extracted from PBMCs. The CDR3 contains 15 residues. The V gene's germline CDR1 is SGHTS and CDR2 YDEGEE. V was pared by 3 bases and J by 8 bases, with 17 bases between. Libraries of TCR beta came from iRepertoire HTBI primers plus Arm-PCR of CDR3 regions. Source study methods: Identification yielded about 66 TRBV and under 15 TRBJ segments across samples. TCRdb independently ran MiXCR on the multiplex PCR reads; one entry per CDR3 protein. V and J calls and clone size were set by TCRdb, not the authors. The sample has around 430,000 distinct CDR3 sequences; less than 25% are singletons.

The clonotype comes from a female donor with Graves disease. The chain is built from TRBV5-8 and TRBJ1-4; D is possibly TRBD1 (5 bases). Sample: peripheral blood mononuclear cells (PBMCs), taken when the disease was refractory, from a patient treated with antithyroid drugs. CDR3 region: CASSSTRGAGEKLFF. The CDR3 DNA is TGTGCCAGCAGCTCTACCAGAGGGGCCGGGGAAAAACTGTTTTTT.